This entry lists 14 T cell receptor beta chains sequenced from one sample in a study of T cell responses to AZD1222 COVID-19 vaccine. The protocol was immunoSEQ multiplex PCR, while the TCRdb copy is restricted to in-frame clones and leaves out a portion. This sample carries 95,000 to 150,000 clones, approximately 89% of them seen once, and the ten largest clones take approximately 4.4%. The source was peripheral blood, collected 28 days after the second AZD1222 dose. These receptors were taken from an adult who received the AZD1222 COVID-19 vaccine.

In DNA form, the CDR3 reads TGTGCCAGCAGTTTAGCAGGCCCCCAAGAGACCCAGTACTTC. This gives the protein CASSLAGPQETQYF. The chain recombines TRBV6-5 with TRBJ2-5; the D is unclear. The CDR3 extends over 14 amino acids. The V gene's germline CDR1 is MNHEY and CDR2 SVGAGI. V shed 4 bases and J shed 1 base, with 10 bases lying between them.

The chain has TRBV30 and TRBJ1-6; possible D gene TRBD1, 6 bases. This CDR3 is 15 amino acids long. Germline V CDR1 and CDR2: GTSNPN, SVGIG (reference sequence). V gave up 1 base and J gave up 6 bases, with 13 bases separating them. The CDR3 nucleotides are TGTGCCTGGAGTGGACCGACAGGATTTAATTCACCCCTCCACTTT. Protein product: CAWSGPTGFNSPLHF. The variable domain in full, with the rest retrieved from reference TRBV30 and TRBJ1-6, is SQTIHQWPATLVQPVGSPLSLECTVEGTSNPNLYWYRQAAGRGLQLLFYSVGIGQISSEVPQNLSASRPQDRQFILSSKKLLLSDSGFYLCAWSGPTGFNSPLHFGNGTRLTVT.

The rearrangement joins TRBV6-1 to TRBJ1-6; perhaps TRBD1 as D (6 bases). Germline CDR1 MNHNS, CDR2 SASEGT. The CDR3 has 13 amino acids. V lost 3 bases and J 6 bases, leaving 6 bases between the germline ends. CDR3 loop: CASSDRGNSPLHF. CDR3 DNA: TGTGCCAGCAGTGACAGGGGTAATTCACCCCTCCACTTT.

This chain joins TRBV12-5 and TRBJ2-1; 7 bases map to TRBD2. CDR1 and CDR2 (germline): LGHNT, FRNRAP. The CDR3 runs to 16 residues. Trimming cost V 5 bases and J 4 bases; bases outside gene matches: 11. The CDR3 protein is CASGLLLAEGYNEQFF. The CDR3 DNA reads as TGTGCTAGTGGTCTTCTGCTAGCGGAAGGTTACAATGAGCAGTTCTTC.

V usage is TRBV7-2 and J usage is TRBJ1-3; TRBD1 matches 7 bases. The length of the CDR3 is 15 residues. The V gene end was trimmed by 7 bases and the J gene end by 0 bases; junction bases not matched to a gene: 6. In germline, CDR1 is SGHTA, CDR2 FQGNSA. The CDR3 sequence is CASTSGGASGNTIYF. DNA of the CDR3: TGTGCCAGCACCTCAGGGGGGGCCTCTGGAAACACCATATATTTT.

The V gene is TRBV10-3, the J gene TRBJ1-2; TRBD1 matches at 9 bases. Losses at the gene ends were 4 bases for V and 8 bases for J; bases not matched to a gene: 11. Germline lookup yields CDR1 ENHRY and CDR2 SYGVKD. This CDR3 region has 15 residues. DNA for the CDR3: TGTGCCATCAGTGCAAGCTACGGGACAGGGTGGGGCTACACCTTC. Residues: CAISASYGTGWGYTF.

The chain links TRBV7-2 to TRBJ2-3; D uncertain. The germline V and J ends were trimmed by 2 bases and 6 bases, with 3 bases remaining between them. Germline CDR1 is SGHTA and CDR2 is FQGNSA. This CDR3 has 11 amino acids. The CDR3 DNA follows: TGTGCCAGCAGCTTACTCGATACGCAGTATTTT. It specifies CASSLLDTQYF.

The V and J genes are TRBV18 and TRBJ2-1; D is ambiguous. The CDR3 has 15 residues. From germline, CDR1 is KGHSH and CDR2 LQKENI. V shed 4 bases and J shed 5 bases, with 15 bases lying between them. The CDR3 loop is CASSLGRGINNEQFF. The CDR3, as DNA: TGTGCCAGCTCACTAGGCAGAGGAATTAACAATGAGCAGTTCTTC.

This clone was seen once. CDR3 DNA: TGTGCCAGCAGTCACACTAGCGGGGGCTACGAGCAGTACTTC. Residues: CASSHTSGGYEQYF. V usage is TRBV27 and J usage is TRBJ2-7; 11 bases line up with TRBD2. The CDR3 sequence is 14 residues long. The trim removed 5 bases at V and 3 bases at J, leaving 3 bases unmatched. Per the germline V gene, CDR1 is MNHEY and CDR2 is SMNVEV (reference sequence).

Written as DNA, the CDR3 is TGTGCCAGTAGTCCCAGGACAGTGGGGAGCTCCTACAATGAGCAGTTCTTC. It encodes CASSPRTVGSSYNEQFF. This chain links TRBV19 with TRBJ2-1; D might be TRBD1 (6 bases). The CDR3 is 17 amino acids. Trimming removed 5 bases from V and 0 bases from J, with 17 bases in between. CDR1 and CDR2 from the germline V gene are LNHDA and SQIVND (reference sequence).

This clone has more than one count but fewer than ten. V gene TRBV11-2 combines with J gene TRBJ1-1; D unclear. The CDR3 consists of 15 residues. The germline CDR1 and CDR2 sequences are SGHAT and FQNNGV. The germline V and J ends were trimmed by 3 bases and 2 bases, with 13 bases remaining between them. Here the CDR3 reads CASSFPAGVNTEAFF. DNA of the CDR3: TGTGCCAGCAGCTTCCCGGCCGGGGTAAACACTGAAGCTTTCTTT.

The table lists this clone with a count of one. V is TRBV7-2 and J is TRBJ2-3, with 12 bases lining up with TRBD2. Trimming cost V 4 bases and J 1 base; bases outside gene matches: 3. Germline-derived CDR1 and CDR2 are SGHTA and FQGNSA. This CDR3 has 16 amino acids. CDR3 bases: TGTGCCAGCAGCTCACGGACTAGCGGGGGCACAGATACGCAGTATTTT. It specifies CASSSRTSGGTDTQYF.

The chain uses TRBV6-5 and TRBJ2-4, with 9 bases fitting TRBD1. This CDR3 has 16 residues. The V gene end was trimmed by 3 bases and the J gene end by 4 bases; junction bases not matched to a gene: 7. The germline V gene has CDR1 MNHEY and CDR2 SVGAGI. CDR3 residues: CASSYRGQGRKNIQYF. The CDR3 DNA is TGTGCCAGCAGTTATCGGGGACAGGGAAGGAAAAACATTCAGTACTTC.

This chain links TRBV30 with TRBJ1-1; D gene ambiguous. V lost 1 base and J lost 1, with 4 bases in between. The CDR3 sequence is 12 residues long. Germline V lookup: CDR1 GTSNPN, CDR2 SVGIG (reference sequence). CDR3 DNA sequence: TGTGCCTGGAGTGATAGGAACACTGAAGCTTTCTTT. Its translation is CAWSDRNTEAFF. The entire variable domain, with the rest obtained from reference TRBV30 and TRBJ1-1, is as follows: SQTIHQWPATLVQPVGSPLSLECTVEGTSNPNLYWYRQAAGRGLQLLFYSVGIGQISSEVPQNLSASRPQDRQFILSSKKLLLSDSGFYLCAWSDRNTEAFFGQGTRLTVV.